One and the same sample provided the 14 T cell receptor beta chains below, sequenced in a study of OX40 agonist ivuxolimab in advanced cancers. Produced via immunoSEQ multiplex PCR; TCRdb's table is partial and in-frame only. The table lists tens of thousands of clones, about 90% of them singletons. The starting material was CD4+ or CD8+ T cells sorted from blood, obtained in a trial of the OX40 agonist ivuxolimab. Receptor source: an adult with an advanced solid tumor such as melanoma, head and neck, liver or kidney cancer.

The chain links TRBV10-2 to TRBJ1-3; no clear D gene. CDR3 length equals 15 residues. V was cut by 1 base and J by 0 bases, with 7 bases left in between. Germline assignment: CDR1 WSHSY and CDR2 SAAADI. The DNA of the CDR3 is TGCGCCAGCAGTGAGTTGGCGGTCTCTGGAAACACCATATATTTT. Amino acid sequence: CASSELAVSGNTIYF.

This chain links TRBV7-9 with TRBJ1-5; D is undetermined. The CDR3 runs to 14 residues. The ends were cut back, 1 base at V and 5 bases at J, with 9 bases in the middle. Germline V gives CDR1 SEHNR, CDR2 FQNEAQ (reference sequence). The DNA of the CDR3 is TGTGCCAGCAGCTTAGTGACGTCAGATCAGCCCCAGCATTTT. Its translation is CASSLVTSDQPQHF.

The V gene is TRBV27, the J gene TRBJ2-7; no definite D call. The V gene's germline CDR1 is MNHEY and CDR2 SMNVEV (reference sequence). The CDR3 is 13 amino acids. Trimming took off 1 base at V and 4 bases at J, with 8 bases between the two ends. CDR3 amino acids: CASSLWAEYEQYF. The CDR3 coding sequence is TGTGCCAGCAGTTTATGGGCCGAGTACGAGCAGTACTTC.

CDR3 sequence (DNA): TGTGCCAGCAGCGCAGGCACAGATACGCAGTATTTT. This sequence encodes CASSAGTDTQYF. The chain uses TRBV7-6 and TRBJ2-3; D not certain. This CDR3 is built from 12 residues. Germline lookup yields CDR1 SGHVS and CDR2 FNYEAQ. The ends were cut back, 5 bases at V and 1 base at J, with 4 bases in the middle.

CDR3 bases: TGTGCCAGTAGTTTCGGACATTCCATCGCTTACGAGCAGTACGTC. Its protein is CASSFGHSIAYEQYV. The chain links TRBV19 to TRBJ2-7; possible D gene TRBD1, 5 bases. CDR3 length: 15 amino acids. V was pared by 5 bases and J by 4 bases, with 18 bases between. Germline lookup yields CDR1 LNHDA and CDR2 SQIVND (reference sequence).

This clone has only one observation. The J gene is TRBJ2-2, the V gene TRBV5-1; no clear D. The length of the CDR3 is 15 residues. V was pared by 5 bases and J by 2 bases, with 13 bases between. From germline, CDR1 is SGHRS and CDR2 YFSETQ. CDR3 sequence (DNA): TGCGCCAGCAGTGACGATTGGGCAAACACCGGGGAGCTGTTTTTT. As protein: CASSDDWANTGELFF.

The rearrangement joins TRBV6-1 to TRBJ1-1; perhaps TRBD1 as D (6 bases). This CDR3 has 12 amino acids. The V and J ends lost 10 bases and 0 bases respectively, with 9 bases between them. The germline V gene has CDR1 MNHNS and CDR2 SASEGT. CDR3 nucleotides: TGTGCCACCCAGGGGCTGAACACTGAAGCTTTCTTT. It translates to CATQGLNTEAFF.

The J gene is TRBJ1-2, the V gene TRBV15, with D uncertain. Germline CDR1 and CDR2: LNHNV and YYDKDF (reference sequence). CDR3 length: 14 amino acids. Between the trimmed V and J ends, which lost 0 bases and 4 bases, there was a span of 9 bases. The CDR3 DNA sequence: TGTGCCACCAGCAGAGATAGACGGGGCTATGGCTACACCTTC. This translates into CATSRDRRGYGYTF.

The chain combines TRBV7-2 with TRBJ2-1; 7 positions agree with TRBD1. The CDR3 consists of 14 residues. The V gene end was trimmed by 1 base and the J gene end by 4 bases; junction bases not matched to a gene: 1. Germline V CDR1 and CDR2: SGHTA, FQGNSA. The CDR3 region has the DNA TGTGCCAGCAGCTTAGAGACAGGGTACAATGAGCAGTTCTTC. Amino acid sequence: CASSLETGYNEQFF. The full variable domain, rest sourced from reference TRBV7-2 and TRBJ2-1, is GAGVSQSPSNKVTEKGKDVELRCDPISGHTALYWYRQSLGQGLEFLIYFQGNSAPDKSGLPSDRFSAERTGGSVSTLTIQRTQQEDSAVYLCASSLETGYNEQFFGPGTRLTVL.

The CDR3 DNA follows: TGTGCCAGCAGCCAAGATCTAGCTCCCGAGCAGTACTTC. This sequence encodes CASSQDLAPEQYF. The chain is built from TRBV4-2 and TRBJ2-7, with D tentatively TRBD2 (5 bases). From germline, CDR1 is LGHNA and CDR2 YNFKEQ. V was clipped by 0 bases and J by 6 bases, with 9 bases between them. The CDR3 is 13 amino acids.

The chain couples TRBV19 to TRBJ1-5; D might be TRBD1 (5 bases). This CDR3 region has 14 residues. V was shortened by 3 bases and J by 3 bases, with 9 bases between the two germline ends. Germline V lookup: CDR1 LNHDA, CDR2 SQIVND (reference sequence). CDR3 in amino acids: CASSIWGINQPQHF. DNA for the CDR3: TGTGCCAGTAGTATTTGGGGCATCAATCAGCCCCAGCATTTT.

The V and J genes are TRBV5-4 and TRBJ2-1; 12 bases agree with TRBD1. Germline assignment: CDR1 SGHNT and CDR2 YYREEE (reference sequence). The CDR3 contains 15 residues. Trimming took 6 bases from V and 5 from J; bases not matched to a gene: 6. The CDR3 protein is CASTWGQGAHNEQFF. The CDR3 bases are TGTGCCAGCACCTGGGGACAGGGGGCCCACAATGAGCAGTTCTTC.

V gene TRBV4-1 combines with J gene TRBJ2-2; D unclear. The CDR3 covers 14 residues. CDR1 and CDR2 (germline): MGHRA, YSYEKL. V was pared by 4 bases and J by 5 bases, with 11 bases between. CDR3 in amino acids: CASSPPEGTGELFF. CDR3 nucleotide sequence: TGCGCCAGCAGCCCCCCCGAAGGGACCGGGGAGCTGTTTTTT.

The chain carries TRBV13 and TRBJ2-3, with unresolved D. The V and J ends lost 5 bases and 6 bases respectively, with 15 bases between them. CDR3 length: 14 residues. Germline assignment: CDR1 PRHDT and CDR2 FYEKMQ (reference sequence). CDR3 residues: CASSRAALGDTQYF. DNA of the CDR3: TGTGCCAGCAGCCGTGCCGCACTGGGGGATACGCAGTATTTT.